The 27 T cell receptor beta chains below were found in one sample sequenced in a study of shared clonotypes between healthy human individuals. TCRdb's table, derived via immunoSEQ multiplex PCR, lists solely in-frame clones and lacks some. This repertoire shows around 320,000 clones, around 86% found once; its top ten account for about a sixth. Sequencing input: memory CD8+ T cells sorted from blood. The sample's subset: CD45RO+ cells pooled with CCR7-negative TemRA cells. These receptors were obtained from a man aged 18 to 30 in good health.

This clone was counted once. The J gene is TRBJ1-2, the V gene TRBV10-3; 9 bases match TRBD1. V gave up 2 bases and J gave up 7 bases; unmatched junction bases: 8. Germline values: CDR1 ENHRY, CDR2 SYGVKD. The CDR3 spans 15 residues. CDR3 amino acids: CAISETSGTGFGYTF. In DNA form, the CDR3 reads TGTGCCATCAGTGAGACCTCCGGGACAGGGTTTGGCTACACCTTC.

This clone was counted at least ten times. This rearrangement joins TRBV27 to TRBJ1-5, with D possibly TRBD1 on 6 matching bases. Trimming cost V 4 bases and J 4 bases, with 8 bases left between them. CDR1 and CDR2 from the germline V gene are MNHEY and SMNVEV (reference sequence). This CDR3 has 13 amino acids. The CDR3 bases are TGTGCCAGCAGTTGGACAGTTAATCAGCCCCAGCATTTT. This encodes CASSWTVNQPQHF.

J is TRBJ2-2 and V is TRBV5-1, with TRBD1 as a possible D gene (7 bases). Germline CDR1 SGHRS, CDR2 YFSETQ. V lost 4 bases and J 1 base, leaving 17 bases between the germline ends. The CDR3 loop spans 17 amino acids. The CDR3 region has the DNA TGCGCCAGCAGCCTCGGGCTCAGGGGGGAGAACACCGGGGAGCTGTTTTTT. This gives the protein CASSLGLRGENTGELFF.

This sequence joins TRBV9 and TRBJ1-2; D remains ambiguous. The germline CDR1 and CDR2 sequences are SGDLS and YYNGEE. The V gene lost 0 bases and the J gene lost 5 bases, with 11 bases spanning the gap. CDR3 length: 14 residues. Written as DNA, the CDR3 is TGTGCCAGCAGCGTAGGGGTCGGCAGGTATGGCTACACCTTC. Amino acids: CASSVGVGRYGYTF.

The chain recombines TRBV5-6 with TRBJ2-7; 8 bases map to TRBD2. The ends lost 0 bases at V and 5 bases at J; junction bases unmatched: 13. This CDR3 comprises 17 residues. The germline V gene has CDR1 SGHDT and CDR2 YYEEEE. The CDR3 is CASSLGYSGGAVDEQYF. CDR3 coding DNA: TGTGCCAGCAGCTTGGGCTACAGCGGGGGAGCTGTCGACGAGCAGTACTTC.

V and J are TRBV5-1 and TRBJ2-7; D gene unclear. The CDR3 length is 14 residues. CDR1 SGHRS and CDR2 YFSETQ come from the germline V gene. The V gene lost 1 base and the J gene lost 4 bases, with 12 bases spanning the gap. In DNA, the CDR3 is TGCGCCAGCAGCTTGTATTCCAGACGGTACGAGCAGTACTTC. It specifies CASSLYSRRYEQYF.

The J gene is TRBJ2-2, the V gene TRBV5-1, with 7 nucleotides matching TRBD1. V trimming: 7 bases; J trimming: 1 base; junction bases outside the gene matches: 10. CDR1 is SGHRS and CDR2 is YFSETQ in the germline V gene. CDR3 length: 16 amino acids. DNA of the CDR3: TGCGCCAGCGGTGATCCGGACAGGCAGAACACCGGGGAGCTGTTTTTT. It is translated as CASGDPDRQNTGELFF.

V gene TRBV9 combines with J gene TRBJ2-1; D is possibly TRBD2 (6 bases). CDR1 SGDLS and CDR2 YYNGEE come from the germline V gene. The CDR3 totals 12 residues. V dropped 4 bases and J dropped 7 bases, with 9 bases sitting between them. Here the CDR3 DNA reads TGTGCCAGCAGCCCGGGAGTGAATGAGCAGTTCTTC. This gives the protein CASSPGVNEQFF.

V is TRBV27 and J is TRBJ2-3, with TRBD2 matching over 7 bases. Trimming at V came to 6 bases and at J to 1 base, leaving 7 bases not matched to a gene. The CDR3 is 15 amino acids. The germline CDR1 and CDR2 sequences are MNHEY and SMNVEV (reference sequence). DNA of the CDR3: TGTGCCAGCAGCACACGGGAGGAGGGCACAGATACGCAGTATTTT. It specifies CASSTREEGTDTQYF.

The rearrangement joins TRBV4-3 to TRBJ2-4; D gene ambiguous. This CDR3 contains 10 residues. Germline CDR1 and CDR2: LGHNA and YSLEER. The V end lost 11 bases, the J end lost 3 bases, and 5 bases lay between the germline ends. CDR3 sequence reads: CAEFKNIQYF. The CDR3 coding sequence is TGCGCCGAGTTCAAAAACATTCAGTACTTC.

This sequence joins TRBV4-1 and TRBJ2-7; 9 bases agree with TRBD1. This CDR3 comprises 16 residues. Germline CDR1 is MGHRA and CDR2 is YSYEKL. Losses at the gene ends were 4 bases for V and 2 bases for J; bases not matched to a gene: 9. CDR3 nucleotides: TGCGCCAGCAGCCCATGGAACAGGGGGCTGACCTACGAGCAGTACTTC. Residues: CASSPWNRGLTYEQYF.

The genes are TRBV4-3 and TRBJ2-1; maybe TRBD2 (6 bases). V lost 4 bases to trimming and J lost 8 bases, with 15 bases between them. This CDR3 contains 14 residues. The germline V gene encodes CDR1 LGHNA and CDR2 YSLEER. The CDR3 DNA sequence: TGCGCCAGCAGCCGGACTACTAAGGGGCATGAGCAGTTCTTC. It encodes CASSRTTKGHEQFF.

The gene calls are TRBV7-9 and TRBJ1-4, with D uncertain. Germline assignment: CDR1 SEHNR and CDR2 FQNEAQ (reference sequence). The CDR3 is 16 amino acids. Trimming took 5 bases from V and 1 from J, leaving 14 bases between them. Here the CDR3 DNA reads TGTGCCAGCAGCGCCCGTTTGTCCCAAACTAATGAAAAACTGTTTTTT. Translation: CASSARLSQTNEKLFF.

In its sample, this clone was seen once. The rearrangement links TRBV4-1 to TRBJ2-3; D unresolved. Germline loops: CDR1 MGHRA, CDR2 YSYEKL. Trimming removed 7 bases from V and 2 bases from J, with 10 bases in between. The CDR3 contains 13 residues. The CDR3 protein is CASISENTDTQYF. CDR3 nucleotides: TGCGCCAGCATAAGTGAAAACACAGATACGCAGTATTTT.

V usage is TRBV6-6 and J usage is TRBJ1-4; the D is unclear. The V end lost 1 base, the J end lost 0 bases, and 6 bases lay between the germline ends. The CDR3 covers 15 residues. CDR1 is MNHNY, CDR2 SVGAGI, per germline (reference sequence). CDR3 loop: CASSYWAATNEKLFF. In nucleotides, the CDR3 is TGTGCCAGCAGTTACTGGGCAGCAACTAATGAAAAACTGTTTTTT.

J is TRBJ2-1 and V is TRBV7-8; 10 bases agree with TRBD2. The germline V gene has CDR1 SGHVS and CDR2 FQNEAQ. Losses at the gene ends were 1 base for V and 5 bases for J; bases not matched to a gene: 11. This CDR3 contains 18 residues. The CDR3 region is CASSLVSVGTSVDNEQFF. CDR3 nucleotide sequence: TGTGCCAGCAGCTTAGTCTCGGTAGGGACTAGCGTTGACAATGAGCAGTTCTTC.

The J gene is TRBJ2-1, the V gene TRBV4-2; 10 bases are a match to TRBD2. Trimming removed 0 bases from V and 6 bases from J; junction bases left unmatched: 11. CDR3 length equals 18 residues. Germline CDR1 LGHNA, CDR2 YNFKEQ. This chain's CDR3 is CASSQDWAAGGPGNEQFF. The DNA for the CDR3 is TGTGCCAGCAGCCAAGATTGGGCAGCGGGGGGGCCGGGCAATGAGCAGTTCTTC.

This chain uses TRBV4-1 with TRBJ2-3; D not certain. The CDR3 spans 13 residues. Germline-derived CDR1 and CDR2 are MGHRA and YSYEKL. Trimming stripped 5 bases from V and 1 base from J, with 7 bases between. CDR3 amino acids: CASSFVRTDTQYF. The CDR3 nucleotides are TGCGCCAGCAGCTTTGTACGCACAGATACGCAGTATTTT.

The chain carries TRBV7-9 and TRBJ1-6; the D is unclear. Deletions cut 5 bases from V and 7 bases from J, with 15 bases between. This CDR3 is built from 15 residues. Germline CDR1 SEHNR, CDR2 FQNEAQ (reference sequence). CDR3 amino acids: CASSLKDVENSPLHF. Written as DNA, the CDR3 is TGTGCCAGCAGCCTCAAGGACGTAGAAAATTCACCCCTCCACTTT.

The chain is built from TRBV7-8 and TRBJ2-7; TRBD1 matches 8 bases. The V gene end was trimmed by 5 bases and the J gene end by 0 bases; junction bases not matched to a gene: 6. Germline V lookup: CDR1 SGHVS, CDR2 FQNEAQ. This CDR3 comprises 15 residues. The CDR3 sequence is CASSPGQGPSYEQYF. The CDR3 DNA is TGTGCCAGCAGCCCCGGACAGGGACCCTCCTACGAGCAGTACTTC.

This clone came up many times. The chain joins TRBV11-2 to TRBJ2-1; 7 bases fit TRBD2. In germline, CDR1 is SGHAT, CDR2 FQNNGV. With 5 bases clipped from V and 1 base from J, the junction kept 11 bases outside the gene matches. The length of the CDR3 is 17 residues. The CDR3 loop reads CASSPMEASGSYNEQFF. The CDR3 DNA is TGTGCCAGCAGCCCTATGGAGGCTAGCGGATCCTACAATGAGCAGTTCTTC.

The rearrangement links TRBV4-1 to TRBJ2-2; D unresolved. V dropped 6 bases and J dropped 3 bases, with 11 bases sitting between them. Germline-derived CDR1 and CDR2 are MGHRA and YSYEKL. The CDR3 loop spans 14 amino acids. This CDR3 is CASRLTGDTGELFF. The CDR3 region has the DNA TGCGCCAGCAGGCTGACTGGAGACACCGGGGAGCTGTTTTTT.

The CDR3 nucleotides are TGTGCCAGCAGCTTGCTCCTCTGGGGGACCGGGGAGCTGTTTTTT. This codes for CASSLLLWGTGELFF. The chain links TRBV5-4 to TRBJ2-2; D assignment may be TRBD1 or TRBD2 (5 bases each). This CDR3 has 15 amino acids. Germline CDR1 SGHNT, CDR2 YYREEE (reference sequence). The V and J ends lost 1 base and 5 bases respectively, with 12 bases between them.

The sample holds a few counts of this clone. The genes are TRBV27 and TRBJ2-7, with TRBD1 matching 7 bases. The V segment lost 10 bases and the J segment 2 bases; nucleotides outside the gene matches: 5. In germline, CDR1 is MNHEY, CDR2 SMNVEV (reference sequence). This CDR3 is built from 12 residues. For the CDR3, the DNA is TGTGCCACCCGGGACAGAACCTACGAGCAGTACTTC. Its protein product is CATRDRTYEQYF.

The sample holds a few counts of this clone. The J gene is TRBJ2-7, the V gene TRBV28, with D perhaps given as TRBD1 or TRBD2 (5 bases each). Germline CDR1 reads MDHEN; CDR2 reads SYDVKM. This CDR3 contains 12 residues. V was trimmed by 7 bases and J by 0 bases, leaving 7 bases between them. CDR3 amino acids: CASNGASYEQYF. CDR3 in DNA: TGTGCCAGCAACGGGGCCTCCTACGAGCAGTACTTC.

The chain has TRBV4-1 and TRBJ2-5; no reliable D call. Germline V gene lookup returns CDR1 MGHRA and CDR2 YSYEKL. V gave up 4 bases and J gave up 9 bases, with 21 bases separating them. The CDR3 length is 15 residues. The CDR3 region is CASSPLDGPIFSQYF. The CDR3 DNA is TGCGCCAGCAGCCCCCTCGACGGTCCGATCTTCTCCCAGTACTTC.

This clone came up once. The chain is built from TRBV5-1 and TRBJ1-2, with D possibly TRBD1 on 5 matching bases. CDR3 length equals 15 residues. Per germline, CDR1 SGHRS and CDR2 YFSETQ. V lost 5 bases and J lost 3, with 17 bases in between. CDR3 sequence: CASRPTHRLYYGYTF. The CDR3 region has the DNA TGCGCCAGCAGACCCACCCACAGGCTTTACTATGGCTACACCTTC.